The 15 T cell receptor beta chains below were found in one sample sequenced in a study of T cell responses to AZD1222 COVID-19 vaccine (TCRdb year 2021). The sample's time point label, decoded: baseline before first vaccination. The treatment or condition label, read with the paper, signifies: meningococcal conjugate vaccine given as trial control. The method behind the library was the immunoSEQ multiplex PCR assay. This immuneACCESS table, as held by TCRdb, lists in-frame sequences with V and J called but not all clones. Of the missing ones, under half trace to an unresolved V gene in checked studies; the others have no known cause. This sample is represented by about 220,000 clones; just over 90% of them were singletons. The ten largest clones add up to less than 1.2% of the sample. Sequences were derived from peripheral blood, sampled on day 0 of MenACWY control vaccination. Receptors were obtained from an adult in good health.

The V call is TRBV9, the J call TRBJ2-3; perhaps D is TRBD1 or TRBD2 (6 bases each). Trimming pared 3 bases from V and 2 bases from J, leaving 16 bases between. This CDR3 region has 16 residues. CDR1 is SGDLS and CDR2 is YYNGEE in the germline V gene. The CDR3 DNA reads as TGTGCCAGCAGCGATCTGCCGGGGGCGGTCACAGATACGCAGTATTTT. It translates to CASSDLPGAVTDTQYF. The entire variable domain, with the rest obtained from reference TRBV9 and TRBJ2-3, is as follows: DSGVTQTPKHLITATGQRVTLRCSPRSGDLSVYWYQQSLDQGLQFLIQYYNGEERAKGNILERFSAQQFPDLHSELNLSSLELGDSALYFCASSDLPGAVTDTQYFGPGTRLTVL.

The rearrangement links TRBV6-1 to TRBJ2-6; D remains ambiguous. In germline, CDR1 is MNHNS, CDR2 SASEGT. V was pared by 3 bases and J by 8 bases, with 11 bases between. The CDR3 covers 14 residues. The CDR3 nucleotides read TGTGCCAGCAGTGAGGCAGTGGGAACCAACGTCCTGACTTTC. Residues: CASSEAVGTNVLTF.

This chain connects TRBV30 to TRBJ1-3; the D is unclear. Germline CDR1 is GTSNPN and CDR2 is SVGIG (reference sequence). The CDR3 totals 12 residues. V was trimmed by 0 bases and J by 4 bases, leaving 4 bases between them. In DNA, the CDR3 is TGTGCCTGGAGTGTTGAGGGAAACACCATATATTTT. It is translated as CAWSVEGNTIYF.

The rearrangement links TRBV6-1 to TRBJ1-3; possible D gene TRBD1, 6 bases. The V gene's germline CDR1 is MNHNS and CDR2 SASEGT. This CDR3 has 15 amino acids. Trimming took off 4 bases at V and 0 bases at J, with 10 bases between the two ends. The CDR3 region is CASSGADSSGNTIYF. CDR3 bases: TGTGCCAGCAGTGGAGCGGACAGCTCTGGAAACACCATATATTTT.

This chain links TRBV5-1 with TRBJ1-3; D remains ambiguous. The CDR3 sequence is 13 residues long. From germline, CDR1 is SGHRS and CDR2 YFSETQ. V lost 4 bases, J lost 0 bases, and 5 bases lay in between. CDR3 in amino acids: CASSLGSGNTIYF. The CDR3 coding sequence is TGCGCCAGCAGCCTGGGCTCTGGAAACACCATATATTTT.

The chain combines TRBV6-1 with TRBJ2-1; D is uncertain. Germline values: CDR1 MNHNS, CDR2 SASEGT. This CDR3 comprises 15 residues. Trimming removed 1 base from V and 9 bases from J, with 16 bases in between. CDR3 in amino acids: CASSEGNLGGREQFF. In DNA form, the CDR3 reads TGTGCCAGCAGTGAAGGGAACCTAGGCGGACGTGAGCAGTTCTTC.

The chain is built from TRBV28 and TRBJ1-1; tentatively, D is TRBD1 (5 bases). The germline V gene encodes CDR1 MDHEN and CDR2 SYDVKM. CDR3 length: 17 amino acids. V lost 6 bases to trimming and J lost 0 bases, with 20 bases between them. DNA of the CDR3: TGTGCCAGCAGCCTCACCCCAAGGACAAACGTGAACACTGAAGCTTTCTTT. It encodes CASSLTPRTNVNTEAFF.

The V and J genes are TRBV4-1 and TRBJ1-1; D may be TRBD1 (6 bases). Between the trimmed V and J ends, which lost 1 base and 7 bases, there was a span of 10 bases. Per the germline V gene, CDR1 is MGHRA and CDR2 is YSYEKL. This CDR3 contains 13 residues. The DNA of the CDR3 is TGCGCCAGCAGCCAAGGACAGGCCCTTGAAGCTTTCTTT. It is translated as CASSQGQALEAFF.

V is TRBV5-1 and J is TRBJ2-5, with 13 bases matching TRBD2. Germline CDR1 reads SGHRS; CDR2 reads YFSETQ. Losses at the gene ends were 5 bases for V and 5 bases for J; bases not matched to a gene: 3. The CDR3 is made up of 14 amino acids. The CDR3 sequence is CASRKTSGGETQYF. The DNA of the CDR3 is TGCGCCAGCAGGAAGACTAGCGGGGGGGAGACCCAGTACTTC.

The rearrangement uses TRBV28 and TRBJ1-5; 10 nucleotides align to TRBD1. J gave up 6 bases and V 8 bases, and 13 bases lay outside the gene matches. The CDR3 consists of 16 residues. Germline V lookup: CDR1 MDHEN, CDR2 SYDVKM. CDR3 in DNA: TGTGCCAGCTCCCTCTCTCTAGGGACAGGGGTTCAGCCCCAGCATTTT. Residues: CASSLSLGTGVQPQHF.

V usage is TRBV7-2 and J usage is TRBJ1-2; TRBD1 matches at 8 bases. V lost 5 bases to trimming and J lost 8 bases; unmatched junction nucleotides: 13. This CDR3 is 15 amino acids long. Germline CDR1 reads SGHTA; CDR2 reads FQGNSA. As DNA, the CDR3 is TGTGCCAGCAGCGAGACCCGGGACAGGAGAGGAGGCTACACCTTC. This encodes CASSETRDRRGGYTF.

The chain recombines TRBV5-4 with TRBJ1-2; 7 bases are a match to TRBD1. V was pared by 0 bases and J by 8 bases, with 13 bases of the junction left unmatched. Germline V gives CDR1 SGHNT, CDR2 YYREEE (reference sequence). This CDR3 has 16 amino acids. The CDR3 here is CASSLGPTGLAEGYTF. The CDR3 bases are TGTGCCAGCAGCTTGGGTCCGACAGGGTTGGCAGAGGGCTACACCTTC.

The rearrangement joins TRBV10-1 to TRBJ1-5; TRBD1 is a possible D gene (5 bases). V lost 3 bases, J lost 4 bases, and 7 bases lay in between. The CDR3 runs 13 residues. The germline CDR1 and CDR2 sequences are WNHNN and SYGVQD (reference sequence). The CDR3, as DNA: TGCGCCAGCAGTGACAGGGTTAATCAGCCCCAGCATTTT. Protein sequence: CASSDRVNQPQHF.

The J gene is TRBJ1-1, the V gene TRBV18, with unresolved D. Germline values: CDR1 KGHSH, CDR2 LQKENI. Trimming stripped 5 bases from V and 0 bases from J, with 7 bases between. The CDR3 has 13 residues. CDR3 protein: CASSGSMNTEAFF. Written as DNA, the CDR3 is TGTGCCAGCTCAGGCAGTATGAACACTGAAGCTTTCTTT.

The chain uses TRBV6-5 and TRBJ1-1; the D is unclear. The CDR3 consists of 15 residues. Germline V CDR1 and CDR2: MNHEY, SVGAGI. Trimming took 6 bases from V and 2 from J, leaving 16 bases between them. CDR3 in amino acids: CASSPAHLTNTEAFF. The CDR3, as DNA: TGTGCCAGCAGCCCCGCCCATCTAACTAACACTGAAGCTTTCTTT.